This TCR beta chain was observed in a study of shared clonotypes between healthy human individuals. Study findings and constraints: Even with large depth, rarefaction showed that sorted-subset sequencing was incomplete.

Sequencing used immunoSEQ multiplex PCR; TCRdb keeps in-frame clones, though not all of them. The data contain some 1.4 million clones, about 96% of them seen just once; the ten biggest clones take up 0.95% to 1.5%. As to this clone: Antigen specificity is unknown.

Sequences were obtained from naive CD4+ T cells sorted from blood. The subset: CD45RA+ positively selected. The clonotype comes from a man aged 25 to 45 in good health.

CDR3 loop: CAISEPRGRSPDVESREQFF. The CDR3 DNA follows: TGTGCCATCAGTGAGCCCCGGGGCAGGTCACCCGATGTCGAGTCCCGGGAGCAGTTCTTC. The chain has TRBV10-3 and TRBJ2-1; either TRBD1 or TRBD2 may fit D (5 bases each). The CDR3 extends over 20 amino acids. Germline CDR1 reads ENHRY; CDR2 reads SYGVKD. V lost 2 bases and J 10 bases, leaving 33 bases between the germline ends.